This TCR beta chain originates from a study of regulatory T cells in long-lasting Graves disease. CDR1 and CDR2 (germline): SGHNT, YYREEE (reference sequence). The CDR3 runs to 15 residues. Trimming shortened V by 4 bases and J by 3 bases, and 16 bases separated the two germline ends. This clonotype appeared a few times. Combining iRepertoire HTBI primers with Arm-PCR of CDR3 regions, the authors built TCR beta libraries. Via MiXCR, TCRdb re-called the multiplex PCR reads, giving one row per CDR3 protein. This table holds about 400,000 distinct CDR3 sequences, 15% found once. Time point described: newly diagnosed GD, antithyroid drugs for less than 3 months. Making the TCR library involved RNA that had been extracted from PBMCs. The same specimen was also included in a second study, on T cells in Graves' hyperthyroidism and ophthalmopathy. According to that study: The study defined stable Graves' hyperthyroidism as no ophthalmopathy progression within 18 months. Peripheral blood also featured most of the thyroid clonotypes expanded above 0.001. A median roughly 6.6 months before onset, the model predicted ophthalmopathy.

J is TRBJ1-1 and V is TRBV5-4; D uncertain. This sequence was found in a woman aged 40 to 50 with Graves disease. Sample: peripheral blood mononuclear cells (PBMCs), taken at new diagnosis, from a patient treated with antithyroid drugs. The chain's CDR3 is CASSGRLIGHTEAFF. As DNA, the CDR3 is TGTGCCAGCAGCGGGCGTTTGATTGGGCACACTGAAGCTTTCTTT.